Sequencing of this T cell receptor (beta chain) was carried out in a study of blood T cells in healthy people across ages. The study recruited healthy Caucasian donors from Russia who were aged about 6 to 95. The authors ran a second PCR of about 7 to 11 cycles using a sample-barcoded 5' primer and a J-beta primer mix. TCRdb reanalysed the 5' RACE reads using MiXCR and keeps one entry per CDR3 protein. The repertoire holds approximately 1.5 million distinct CDR3 sequences, with roughly 43% as singletons. From germline, CDR1 is SQVTM and CDR2 ANQGSEA. The CDR3 spans 15 residues. The ends lost 4 bases at V and 5 bases at J; junction bases unmatched: 5.

This sequence was found in a woman aged 18-29 years in good health. The sequencing input was blood. The V gene is TRBV29-1, the J gene TRBJ2-1; 13 bases align to TRBD2. CDR3 region: CSVGTSGGINNEQFF. DNA of the CDR3: TGCAGCGTTGGGACTAGCGGGGGAATAAACAATGAGCAGTTCTTC.